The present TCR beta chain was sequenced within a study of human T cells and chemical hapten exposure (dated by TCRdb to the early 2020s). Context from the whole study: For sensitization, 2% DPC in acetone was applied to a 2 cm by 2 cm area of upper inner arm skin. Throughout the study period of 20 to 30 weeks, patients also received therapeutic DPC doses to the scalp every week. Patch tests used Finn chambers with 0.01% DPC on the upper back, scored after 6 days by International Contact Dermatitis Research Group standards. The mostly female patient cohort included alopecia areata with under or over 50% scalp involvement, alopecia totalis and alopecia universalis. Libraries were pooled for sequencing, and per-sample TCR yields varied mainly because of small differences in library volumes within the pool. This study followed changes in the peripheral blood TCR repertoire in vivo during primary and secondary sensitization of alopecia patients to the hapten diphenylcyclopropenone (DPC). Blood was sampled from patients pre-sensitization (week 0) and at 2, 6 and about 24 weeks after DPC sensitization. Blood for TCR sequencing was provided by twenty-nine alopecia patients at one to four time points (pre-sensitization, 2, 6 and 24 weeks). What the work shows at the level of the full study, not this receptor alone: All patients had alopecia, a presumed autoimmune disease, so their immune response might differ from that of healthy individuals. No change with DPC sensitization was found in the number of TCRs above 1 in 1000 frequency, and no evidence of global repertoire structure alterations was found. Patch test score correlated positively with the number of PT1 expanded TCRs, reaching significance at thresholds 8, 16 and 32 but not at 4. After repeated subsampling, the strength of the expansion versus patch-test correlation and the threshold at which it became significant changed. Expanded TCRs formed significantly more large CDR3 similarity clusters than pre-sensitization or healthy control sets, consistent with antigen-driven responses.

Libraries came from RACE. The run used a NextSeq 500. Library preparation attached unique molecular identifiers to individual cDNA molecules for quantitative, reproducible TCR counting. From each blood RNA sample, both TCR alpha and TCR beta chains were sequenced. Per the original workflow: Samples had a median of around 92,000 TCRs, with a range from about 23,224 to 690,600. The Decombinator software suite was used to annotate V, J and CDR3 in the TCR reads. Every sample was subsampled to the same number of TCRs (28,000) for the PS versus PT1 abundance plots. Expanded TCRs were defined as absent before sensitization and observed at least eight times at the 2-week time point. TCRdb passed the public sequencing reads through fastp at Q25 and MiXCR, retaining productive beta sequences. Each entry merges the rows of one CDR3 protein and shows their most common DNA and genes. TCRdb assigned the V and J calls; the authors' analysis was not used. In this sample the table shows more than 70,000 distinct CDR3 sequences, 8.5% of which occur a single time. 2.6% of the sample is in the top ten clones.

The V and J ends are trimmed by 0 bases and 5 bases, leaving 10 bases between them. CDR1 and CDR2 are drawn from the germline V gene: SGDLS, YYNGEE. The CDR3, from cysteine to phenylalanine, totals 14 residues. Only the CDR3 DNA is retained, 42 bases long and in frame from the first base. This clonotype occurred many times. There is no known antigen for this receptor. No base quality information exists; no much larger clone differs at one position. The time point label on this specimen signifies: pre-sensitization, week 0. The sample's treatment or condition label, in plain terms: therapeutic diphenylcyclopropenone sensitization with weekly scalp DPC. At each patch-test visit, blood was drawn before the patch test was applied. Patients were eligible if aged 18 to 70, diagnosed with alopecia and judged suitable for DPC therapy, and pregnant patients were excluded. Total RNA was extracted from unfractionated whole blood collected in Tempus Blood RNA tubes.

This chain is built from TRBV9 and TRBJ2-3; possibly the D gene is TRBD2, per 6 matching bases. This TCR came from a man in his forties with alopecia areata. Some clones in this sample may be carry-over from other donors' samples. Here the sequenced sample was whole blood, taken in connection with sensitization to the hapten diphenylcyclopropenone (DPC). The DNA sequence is TGTGCCAGCAGCGTAGGGATGGGAGGAGATACGCAGTATTTT. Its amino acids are CASSVGMGGDTQYF.